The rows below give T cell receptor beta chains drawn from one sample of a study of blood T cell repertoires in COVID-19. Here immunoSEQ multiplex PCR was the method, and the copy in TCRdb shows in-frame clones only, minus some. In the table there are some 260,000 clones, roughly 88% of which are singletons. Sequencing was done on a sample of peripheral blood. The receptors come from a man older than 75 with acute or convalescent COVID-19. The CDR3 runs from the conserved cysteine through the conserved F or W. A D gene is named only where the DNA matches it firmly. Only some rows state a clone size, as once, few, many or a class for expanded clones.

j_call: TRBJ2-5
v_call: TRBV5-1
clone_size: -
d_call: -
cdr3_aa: CASSLEARGIGETQYF
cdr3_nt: TGCGCCAGCAGCTTGGAGGCCAGGGGAATTGGTGAGACCCAGTACTTC

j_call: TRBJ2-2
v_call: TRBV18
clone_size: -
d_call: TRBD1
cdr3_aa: CASSPLTGMGTGELFF
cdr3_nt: TGTGCCAGCTCACCATTGACAGGGATGGGCACCGGGGAGCTGTTTTTT

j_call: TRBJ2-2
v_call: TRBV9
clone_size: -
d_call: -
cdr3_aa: CASSVGNRENTGELFF
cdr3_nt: TGTGCCAGCAGCGTAGGGAACAGGGAGAACACCGGGGAGCTGTTTTTT

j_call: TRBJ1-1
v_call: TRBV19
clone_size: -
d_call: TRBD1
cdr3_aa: CASSSRGQGNTEAFF
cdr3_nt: TGTGCCAGTAGTAGCCGAGGACAGGGCAACACTGAAGCTTTCTTT

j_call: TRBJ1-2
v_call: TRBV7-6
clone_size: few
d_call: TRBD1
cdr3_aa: CASSLDDRAEGYTF
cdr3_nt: TGTGCCAGCAGCTTAGATGACAGGGCTGAGGGCTACACCTTC

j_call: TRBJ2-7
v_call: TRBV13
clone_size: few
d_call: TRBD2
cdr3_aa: CASSLEGGSSYEQYF
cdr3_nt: TGTGCCAGCAGCTTAGAAGGCGGGAGCTCCTACGAGCAGTACTTC

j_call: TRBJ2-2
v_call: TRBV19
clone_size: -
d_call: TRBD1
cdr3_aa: CASSIMGQGVSGELFF
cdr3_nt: TGTGCCAGTAGTATTATGGGACAGGGTGTCTCCGGGGAGCTGTTTTTT

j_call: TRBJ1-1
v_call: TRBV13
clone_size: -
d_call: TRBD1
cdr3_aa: CASSLRTGTAAAFF
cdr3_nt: TGTGCCAGCAGCTTAAGGACCGGGACAGCGGCAGCTTTCTTT

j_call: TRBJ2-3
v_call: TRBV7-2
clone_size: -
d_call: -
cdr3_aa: CASSLVGGADTQYF
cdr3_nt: TGTGCCAGCAGCTTAGTAGGGGGAGCAGATACGCAGTATTTT

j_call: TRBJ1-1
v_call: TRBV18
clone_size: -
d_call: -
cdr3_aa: CASSPQHRDTEAFF
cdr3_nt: TGTGCCAGCTCACCTCAACACAGGGACACTGAAGCTTTCTTT

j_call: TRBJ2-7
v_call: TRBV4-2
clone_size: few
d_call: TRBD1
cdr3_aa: CASSQDGTGVRYEQYF
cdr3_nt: TGTGCCAGCAGCCAAGACGGGACAGGGGTACGCTACGAGCAGTACTTC

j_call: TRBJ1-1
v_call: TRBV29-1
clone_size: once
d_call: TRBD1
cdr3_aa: CSVAQGATNTEAFF
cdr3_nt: TGCAGCGTAGCTCAGGGGGCAACGAACACTGAAGCTTTCTTT

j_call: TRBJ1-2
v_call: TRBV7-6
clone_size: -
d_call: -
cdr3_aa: CASSPSLGGAYGYTF
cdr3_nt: TGTGCCAGCAGCCCTTCCCTGGGGGGGGCCTATGGCTACACCTTC

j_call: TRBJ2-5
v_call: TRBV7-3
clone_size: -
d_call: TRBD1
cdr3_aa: CASSSLTGGETQYF
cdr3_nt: TGTGCCAGCAGCTCCCTGACAGGGGGAGAGACCCAGTACTTC

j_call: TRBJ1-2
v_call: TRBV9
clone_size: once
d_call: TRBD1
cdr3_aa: CASSVEQGNFGYTF
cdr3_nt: TGTGCCAGCAGCGTAGAACAGGGGAACTTTGGCTACACCTTC

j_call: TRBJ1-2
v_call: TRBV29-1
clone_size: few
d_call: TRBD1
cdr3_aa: CSVDGTGGRNNYGYTF
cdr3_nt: TGCAGCGTTGACGGGACAGGGGGTAGGAATAACTATGGCTACACCTTC

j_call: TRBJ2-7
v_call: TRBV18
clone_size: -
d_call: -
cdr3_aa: CASSTTVTASQYF
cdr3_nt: TGTGCCAGCTCCACCACCGTGACTGCTTCGCAGTACTTC

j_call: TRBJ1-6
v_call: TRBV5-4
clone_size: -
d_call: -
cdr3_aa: CASSLVGAGSPLHF
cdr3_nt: TGTGCCAGCAGCTTGGTAGGAGCGGGATCACCCCTCCACTTT

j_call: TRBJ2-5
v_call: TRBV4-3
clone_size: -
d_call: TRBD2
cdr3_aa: CASSQEIGGYQETQYF
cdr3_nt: TGCGCCAGCAGCCAAGAAATCGGGGGGTACCAAGAGACCCAGTACTTC

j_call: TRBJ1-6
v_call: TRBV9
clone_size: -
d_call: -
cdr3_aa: CASSLGDSPLHF
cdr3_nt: TGTGCCAGCAGCCTTGGAGATTCACCCCTCCACTTT

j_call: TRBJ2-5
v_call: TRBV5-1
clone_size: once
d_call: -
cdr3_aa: CASSFQTDQETQYF
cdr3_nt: TGCGCCAGCAGCTTTCAGACAGACCAAGAGACCCAGTACTTC

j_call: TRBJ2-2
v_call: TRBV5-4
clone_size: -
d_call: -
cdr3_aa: CASSLEAASTGELFF
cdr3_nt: TGTGCCAGCAGCTTGGAGGCAGCGAGTACCGGGGAGCTGTTTTTT

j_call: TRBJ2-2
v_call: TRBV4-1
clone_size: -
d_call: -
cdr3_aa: CASSQEASNTGELFF
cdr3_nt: TGCGCCAGCAGCCAAGAAGCTAGCAACACCGGGGAGCTGTTTTTT

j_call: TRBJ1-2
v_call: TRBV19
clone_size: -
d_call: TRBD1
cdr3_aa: CATEQGYYGYTF
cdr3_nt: TGTGCCACTGAACAGGGGTACTATGGCTACACCTTC

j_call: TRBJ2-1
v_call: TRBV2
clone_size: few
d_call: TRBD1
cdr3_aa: CASKIGQGSYNEQFF
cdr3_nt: TGTGCCAGCAAAATCGGACAGGGCTCCTACAATGAGCAGTTCTTC

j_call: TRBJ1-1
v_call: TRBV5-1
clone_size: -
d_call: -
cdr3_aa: CASSWLGLMNTEAFF
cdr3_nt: TGCGCCAGCAGCTGGTTGGGGCTTATGAACACTGAAGCTTTCTTT

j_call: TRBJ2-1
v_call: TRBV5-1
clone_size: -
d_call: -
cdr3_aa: CASANRGSSYNEQFF
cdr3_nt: TGCGCCAGCGCTAATAGGGGCAGCTCCTACAATGAGCAGTTCTTC

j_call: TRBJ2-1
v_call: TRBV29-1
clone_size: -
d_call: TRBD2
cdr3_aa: CSAGTSGGNEQFF
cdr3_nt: TGCAGCGCCGGGACTAGCGGGGGCAATGAGCAGTTCTTC

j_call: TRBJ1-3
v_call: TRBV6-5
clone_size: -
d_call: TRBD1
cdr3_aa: CASSYGTGRGNTIYF
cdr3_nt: TGTGCCAGCAGTTACGGGACAGGCCGGGGAAACACCATATATTTT

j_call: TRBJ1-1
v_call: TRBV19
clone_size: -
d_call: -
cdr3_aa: CARPRDNTEAFF
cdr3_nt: TGTGCCAGACCCCGCGATAACACTGAAGCTTTCTTT

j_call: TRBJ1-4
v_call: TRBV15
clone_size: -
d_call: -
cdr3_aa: CATSRGSGSVEKLFF
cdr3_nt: TGTGCCACCAGCAGAGGAAGCGGGAGTGTTGAAAAACTGTTTTTT

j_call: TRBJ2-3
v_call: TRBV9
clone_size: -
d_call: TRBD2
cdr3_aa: CASSVDSGSSTDTQYF
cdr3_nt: TGTGCCAGCAGCGTCGATAGCGGGTCTAGCACAGATACGCAGTATTTT

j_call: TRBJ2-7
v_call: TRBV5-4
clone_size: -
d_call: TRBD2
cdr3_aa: CASSPRTSGSYEQYF
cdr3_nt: TGTGCCAGCAGCCCAAGGACTAGCGGGAGCTACGAGCAGTACTTC

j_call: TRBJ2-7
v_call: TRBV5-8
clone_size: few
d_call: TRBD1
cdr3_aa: CASSLDRGAYEQYF
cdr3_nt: TGTGCCAGCAGCTTGGACAGGGGTGCCTACGAGCAGTACTTC

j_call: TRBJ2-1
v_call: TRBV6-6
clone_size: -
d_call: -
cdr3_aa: CASTPSSYNEQFF
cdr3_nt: TGTGCCAGCACGCCTAGCAGCTACAATGAGCAGTTCTTC

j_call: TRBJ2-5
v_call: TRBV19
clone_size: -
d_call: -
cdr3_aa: CASSVAEETQYF
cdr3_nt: TGTGCCAGTAGTGTAGCGGAAGAGACCCAGTACTTC

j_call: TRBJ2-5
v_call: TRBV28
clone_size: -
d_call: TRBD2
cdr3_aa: CASTGTSGQETQYF
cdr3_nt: TGTGCCAGCACTGGGACTAGCGGACAAGAGACCCAGTACTTC

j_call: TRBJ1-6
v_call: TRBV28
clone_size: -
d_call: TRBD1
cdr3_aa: CASSFWGDRGTLHF
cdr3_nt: TGTGCCAGCAGTTTCTGGGGGGACAGGGGAACCCTCCACTTT

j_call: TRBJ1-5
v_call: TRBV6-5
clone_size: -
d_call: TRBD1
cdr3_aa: CASSRQGSGNQPQHF
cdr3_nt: TGTGCCAGCAGTCGACAGGGTTCGGGCAATCAGCCCCAGCATTTT

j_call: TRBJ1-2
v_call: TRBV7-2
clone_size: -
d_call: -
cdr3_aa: CASSPQNGLNYGYTF
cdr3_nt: TGTGCCAGCAGCCCCCAGAATGGCCTTAACTATGGCTACACCTTC

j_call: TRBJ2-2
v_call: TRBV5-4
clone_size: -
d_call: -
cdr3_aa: CASSFRGAGDTGELFF
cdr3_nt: TGTGCCAGCAGCTTTCGGGGAGCCGGAGACACCGGGGAGCTGTTTTTT

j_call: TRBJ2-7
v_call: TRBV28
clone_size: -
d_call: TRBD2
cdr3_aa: CASSVPGLALSEQYF
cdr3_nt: TGTGCCAGCAGTGTCCCGGGACTAGCTCTTTCCGAGCAGTACTTC

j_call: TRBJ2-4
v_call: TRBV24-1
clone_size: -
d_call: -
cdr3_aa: CATSDSGGGKNIQYF
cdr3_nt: TGTGCCACCAGTGATTCCGGGGGAGGCAAAAACATTCAGTACTTC

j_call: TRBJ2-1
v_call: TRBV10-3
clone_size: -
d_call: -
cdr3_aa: CAIKDRSSYNEQFF
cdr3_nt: TGTGCCATCAAAGACAGGTCTTCCTACAATGAGCAGTTCTTC

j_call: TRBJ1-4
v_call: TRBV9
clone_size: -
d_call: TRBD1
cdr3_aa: CASSVDRTGAGEKLFF
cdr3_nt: TGTGCCAGCAGCGTAGACCGGACAGGGGCGGGAGAAAAACTGTTTTTT

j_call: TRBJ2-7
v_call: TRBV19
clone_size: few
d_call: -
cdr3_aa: CASAKTDSYYEQYF
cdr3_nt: TGTGCCTCTGCTAAAACAGATAGTTACTACGAGCAGTACTTC

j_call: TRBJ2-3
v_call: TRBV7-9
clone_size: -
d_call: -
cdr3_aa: CASSSTYSRDTQYF
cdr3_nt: TGTGCCAGCAGCTCTACTTATAGCCGGGATACGCAGTATTTT

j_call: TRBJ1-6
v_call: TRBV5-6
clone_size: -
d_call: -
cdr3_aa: CASSSAGTPDNSPLHF
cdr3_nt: TGTGCCAGCAGCTCCGCCGGGACACCTGATAATTCACCCCTCCACTTT

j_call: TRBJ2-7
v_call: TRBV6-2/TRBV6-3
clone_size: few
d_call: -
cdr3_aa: CASSYSLQGGEQYF
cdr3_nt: TGTGCCAGCAGTTACTCCCTCCAGGGGGGCGAGCAGTACTTC

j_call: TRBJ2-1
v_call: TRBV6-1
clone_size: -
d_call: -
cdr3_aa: CASSPDSSYNEQFF
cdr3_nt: TGTGCCAGCAGTCCGGACTCCTCCTACAATGAGCAGTTCTTC

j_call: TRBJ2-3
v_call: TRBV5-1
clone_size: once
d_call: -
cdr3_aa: CASSPVAESTDTQYF
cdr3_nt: TGCGCCAGCAGCCCGGTGGCGGAGAGCACAGATACGCAGTATTTT

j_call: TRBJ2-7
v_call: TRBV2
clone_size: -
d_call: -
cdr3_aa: CASSDYRPYEQYF
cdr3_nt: TGTGCCAGCAGTGACTACAGGCCCTACGAGCAGTACTTC

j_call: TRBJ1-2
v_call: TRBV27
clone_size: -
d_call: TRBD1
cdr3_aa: CASSFRTGVYGYTF
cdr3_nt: TGTGCCAGCAGTTTTCGGACAGGGGTCTATGGCTACACCTTC

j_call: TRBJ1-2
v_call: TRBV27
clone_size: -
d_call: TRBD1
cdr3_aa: CASRLGNRGGYGYTF
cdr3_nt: TGTGCCAGCCGATTGGGTAACAGGGGAGGCTATGGCTACACCTTC

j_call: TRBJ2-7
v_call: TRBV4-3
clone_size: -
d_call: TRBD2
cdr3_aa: CASSRTSGRGEQYF
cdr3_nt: TGCGCCAGCAGCCGGACTAGCGGGAGAGGTGAGCAGTACTTC